The 30 T cell receptor beta chains listed next were all sequenced from one sample in a study of a mutant IDH1 vaccine in newly diagnosed glioma. These TCRs' antigens remain unknown. The table came from immunoSEQ multiplex PCR; TCRdb's copy has only in-frame clones and leaves some out. Here the sample spans more than 35,000 clones, about 86% being singletons. As for time point: week 35, safety follow-up. In the vaccine, a single dose held 300 ug of the mutant IDH1 20-mer peptide, along with topical imiquimod. The sample consisted of PBMCs, taken from a glioma patient whose treatment included an IDH1 peptide vaccine. These receptors all come from a woman aged 40 to 50 with glioma. Some clones in this sample may be carry-over from other donors' samples.

The chain has TRBV5-8 and TRBJ2-7; the D gene is possibly TRBD1 (7 bases). Deletions cut 4 bases from V and 9 bases from J, with 23 bases between. The CDR3 extends over 15 amino acids. The germline V gene has CDR1 SGHTS and CDR2 YDEGEE. The CDR3 protein is CASSPEGARTGGQYF. The CDR3 coding sequence is TGTGCCAGCAGCCCGGAGGGGGCTCGGACGGGTGGGCAGTACTTC.

The chain has TRBV19 and TRBJ1-3, with D tentatively TRBD1 (5 bases). This CDR3 comprises 14 residues. The germline CDR1 and CDR2 sequences are LNHDA and SQIVND (reference sequence). Deletions cut 5 bases from V and 6 bases from J, with 14 bases between. This CDR3 is CASSAKRGTNTIYF. The CDR3 region has the DNA TGTGCCAGTAGTGCAAAGCGAGGGACAAACACCATATATTTT.

J is TRBJ1-2 and V is TRBV21-1. TRBV21-1 is a pseudogene segment. The CDR3 extends over 11 amino acids. For the CDR3, the DNA is TGTGCCAGGATTCCGGGATACGGCTACACCTTC. Translating gives CARIPGYGYTF.

The chain couples TRBV7-9 to TRBJ2-1; TRBD2 might be the D (6 bases). The CDR3 consists of 14 residues. Germline V gene lookup returns CDR1 SEHNR and CDR2 FQNEAQ (reference sequence). Trimming stripped 1 base from V and 4 bases from J, with 8 bases between. As DNA, the CDR3 is TGTGCCAGCAGCTTAGTCGGAGGGTACAATGAGCAGTTCTTC. Translation gives CASSLVGGYNEQFF.

The J gene is TRBJ2-1, the V gene TRBV5-1; no clear D gene. The V and J ends lost 8 bases and 10 bases respectively, with 13 bases between them. Germline CDR1 SGHRS, CDR2 YFSETQ. The length of the CDR3 is 11 residues. CDR3 bases: TGCGCCAGTATAGATGGTCGGGAGCAGTTCTTC. Translation gives CASIDGREQFF.

The gene calls are TRBV6-5 and TRBJ2-2; D is unresolved. The CDR3 consists of 15 residues. Trimming took 10 bases from V and 3 from J, leaving 18 bases between them. The germline V gene has CDR1 MNHEY and CDR2 SVGAGI. Here the CDR3 reads CATCLEFVDTGELFF. For the CDR3, the DNA is TGTGCCACCTGCCTGGAGTTTGTTGACACCGGGGAGCTGTTTTTT.

The chain is built from TRBV19 and TRBJ2-3; tentative D call: TRBD2 (5 bases). Per germline, CDR1 LNHDA and CDR2 SQIVND (reference sequence). V shed 6 bases and J shed 1 base, with 11 bases lying between them. The CDR3 spans 14 residues. The DNA for the CDR3 is TGTGCCAGTAGGGAGGTCCCCCGCACAGATACGCAGTATTTT. This gives the protein CASREVPRTDTQYF.

The genes are TRBV29-1 and TRBJ2-2; 7 bases agree with TRBD1. This CDR3 has 13 residues. Per germline, CDR1 SQVTM and CDR2 ANQGSEA. The trim removed 8 bases at V and 6 bases at J, leaving 9 bases unmatched. CDR3 DNA sequence: TGCAGCTCGCGACAGGGTCAAGCCGGGGAGCTGTTTTTT. As protein: CSSRQGQAGELFF.

The rearrangement links TRBV6-1 to TRBJ1-6, with 8 bases lining up with TRBD1. The CDR3 has 15 residues. The V segment lost 5 bases and the J segment 7 bases; nucleotides outside the gene matches: 7. Germline CDR1 reads MNHNS; CDR2 reads SASEGT. CDR3 in DNA: TGTGCCAGCAGTTTCGGACAGGGAGGGAATTCACCCCTCCACTTT. This encodes CASSFGQGGNSPLHF.

This clone was seen a few times. The chain has TRBV29-1 and TRBJ1-2, with a weak D call TRBD1 (5 bases). The V gene lost 0 bases and the J gene lost 4 bases, with 18 bases spanning the gap. Germline V gene sequence: CDR1 SQVTM, CDR2 ANQGSEA. The CDR3 consists of 16 residues. The CDR3 loop is CSVEEGGTLGSYGYTF. The CDR3 DNA sequence: TGCAGCGTTGAAGAGGGGGGGACTCTCGGGTCCTATGGCTACACCTTC.

The V call is TRBV6-4, the J call TRBJ2-1, with 9 nucleotides matching TRBD2. Germline V gives CDR1 MRHNA, CDR2 SNTAGT. Trimming cost V 0 bases and J 4 bases; bases outside gene matches: 4. The CDR3 runs to 16 residues. CDR3 loop: CASSDSPSGGYNEQFF. CDR3 bases: TGTGCCAGCAGTGACTCTCCGAGCGGGGGGTACAATGAGCAGTTCTTC.

This chain's CDR3 is CASSEGGATTYEQYF. Written as DNA, the CDR3 is TGTGCCAGCAGCGAGGGGGGGGCGACCACCTACGAGCAGTACTTC. The V gene is TRBV9, the J gene TRBJ2-7, with a weak D call TRBD2 (7 bases). The V gene lost 3 bases and the J gene lost 2 bases, with 15 bases spanning the gap. CDR1 and CDR2 (germline): SGDLS, YYNGEE. The CDR3 consists of 15 residues.

This chain links TRBV27 with TRBJ2-3; TRBD2 aligns across 12 bases. CDR1 and CDR2 from the germline V gene are MNHEY and SMNVEV (reference sequence). V shed 4 bases and J 7 bases; nucleotides not matched to a gene: 3. This CDR3 contains 14 residues. CDR3 region: CASSSSGGANTQYF. The CDR3 bases are TGTGCCAGCAGTTCTAGCGGGGGGGCGAATACGCAGTATTTT.

In DNA form, the CDR3 reads TGTGCCAGTAGTACACAGGGGGCGCGGGCCCCCGGCTACACCTTC. This gives the protein CASSTQGARAPGYTF. V usage is TRBV19 and J usage is TRBJ1-2; 9 bases map to TRBD1. Per the germline V gene, CDR1 is LNHDA and CDR2 is SQIVND (reference sequence). CDR3 length: 15 residues. Germline trimming cut 4 bases from V and 8 bases from J; bases unmatched to any gene: 11.

This chain connects TRBV9 to TRBJ2-4; 7 positions agree with TRBD1. The CDR3 has 15 residues. CDR1 and CDR2 (germline): SGDLS, YYNGEE. The junction had 11 bases not matched to a gene; V was cut back by 6 bases and J by 5 bases. In nucleotides, the CDR3 is TGTGCCAGCACCACGACCGGGACAGACGAAAACATTCAGTACTTC. Translated, it gives CASTTTGTDENIQYF.

This chain links TRBV9 with TRBJ1-5; no definite D call. V was cut by 2 bases and J by 0 bases, with 3 bases left in between. The CDR3 is made up of 13 amino acids. Germline assignment: CDR1 SGDLS and CDR2 YYNGEE. CDR3 sequence (DNA): TGTGCCAGCAGCGTCAATAGCAATCAGCCCCAGCATTTT. Its translation: CASSVNSNQPQHF.

The genes are TRBV2 and TRBJ1-1; D is perhaps TRBD1 (6 bases). Germline V CDR1 and CDR2: SNHLY, FYNNEI. CDR3 size: 12 residues. The V end lost 2 bases, the J end lost 7 bases, and 8 bases lay between the germline ends. CDR3: CASSEWTDEAFF. The DNA of the CDR3 is TGTGCCAGCAGTGAATGGACAGATGAAGCTTTCTTT.

The chain carries TRBV10-3 and TRBJ2-1; 15 bases agree with TRBD2. Germline CDR1 and CDR2: ENHRY and SYGVKD. Unmatched junction bases numbered 8, after V lost 2 bases and J lost 9 bases. This CDR3 spans 17 amino acids. The CDR3 protein is CAISEPGLAGGQGEQFF. CDR3 nucleotides: TGTGCCATCAGTGAGCCTGGACTAGCGGGGGGGCAGGGTGAGCAGTTCTTC.

This chain connects TRBV7-3 to TRBJ2-6; 11 bases match TRBD1. From germline, CDR1 is SGHTA and CDR2 FQGTGA. CDR3 length: 22 residues. V shed 5 bases and J 1 base; nucleotides not matched to a gene: 19. The CDR3 region is CASSPSPGQGAFFRSGANVLTF. CDR3 sequence (DNA): TGTGCCAGCAGCCCCTCTCCTGGACAGGGGGCGTTTTTTAGGTCTGGGGCCAACGTCCTGACTTTC.

This chain joins TRBV7-9 and TRBJ2-2; D remains ambiguous. The CDR3 has 11 residues. V gave up 5 bases and J gave up 6 bases, with 4 bases separating them. Per germline, CDR1 SEHNR and CDR2 FQNEAQ (reference sequence). This CDR3 reads CASSRAGELFF. The CDR3 nucleotides are TGTGCCAGCAGCCGAGCCGGGGAGCTGTTTTTT.

The chain couples TRBV6-1 to TRBJ1-5; no reliable D call. Trimming stripped 8 bases from V and 4 bases from J, with 15 bases between. CDR3 length equals 14 residues. Per the germline V gene, CDR1 is MNHNS and CDR2 is SASEGT. DNA for the CDR3: TGTGCCAGCCTAGGTCCCGGCGCGAATCAGCCCCAGCATTTT. Translation gives CASLGPGANQPQHF.

The V and J genes are TRBV5-1 and TRBJ2-2; D ambiguous. V was clipped by 0 bases and J by 6 bases, with 12 bases between them. Germline lookup yields CDR1 SGHRS and CDR2 YFSETQ. The CDR3 contains 15 residues. In nucleotides, the CDR3 is TGCGCCAGCAGCTTGGCCCCTGCGTCCGCCGGGGAGCTGTTTTTT. Encoded protein: CASSLAPASAGELFF.

V is TRBV11-3 and J is TRBJ2-1, with D possibly matching TRBD2 (6 bases). V was trimmed by 5 bases and J by 7 bases, leaving 18 bases between them. There are 15 residues in the CDR3. Germline V gene data show CDR1 as SGHNT and CDR2 as YENEEA. The CDR3: CASSPRDSGGNEQFF. As DNA, the CDR3 is TGTGCCAGCAGCCCCCGGGACTCAGGAGGAAATGAGCAGTTCTTC.

The chain carries TRBV4-3 and TRBJ2-7; no firm D call. The V gene lost 1 base and the J gene lost 2 bases, with 9 bases spanning the gap. Germline lookup yields CDR1 LGHNA and CDR2 YSLEER. The CDR3 runs 14 residues. The CDR3 bases are TGCGCCAGCAGCCAAGGTCTATCGGCCTACGAGCAGTACTTC. Protein sequence: CASSQGLSAYEQYF.

The chain carries TRBV5-6 and TRBJ2-1, with TRBD2 identical over 7 bases. Trimming removed 9 bases from V and 15 bases from J; junction bases left unmatched: 21. CDR1 and CDR2 from the germline V gene are SGHDT and YYEEEE. This CDR3 comprises 14 residues. In DNA, the CDR3 is TGTGCCAAGGAGACTAGCCCCTTTCCAAAAGTGGGGTTCTTC. It encodes CAKETSPFPKVGFF.

The V gene is TRBV13, the J gene TRBJ1-6, with D perhaps matching TRBD1 (6 bases). Germline CDR1 is PRHDT and CDR2 is FYEKMQ (reference sequence). Trimming stripped 6 bases from V and 7 bases from J, with 10 bases between. The CDR3 loop spans 13 amino acids. CDR3 sequence (DNA): TGTGCCAGCAGAGATACAGGGAATTCACCCCTCCACTTT. It encodes CASRDTGNSPLHF.

This clone was detected a few times. This sequence joins TRBV29-1 and TRBJ2-3, with 10 bases matching TRBD1. The germline CDR1 and CDR2 sequences are SQVTM and ANQGSEA. J gave up 6 bases and V 3 bases, and 9 bases lay outside the gene matches. The CDR3 has 15 amino acids. CDR3 residues: CSVDPDRGLGDTQYF. The DNA of the CDR3 is TGCAGCGTTGACCCGGACAGGGGGTTGGGTGATACGCAGTATTTT.

This clone was detected only a few times. V and J are TRBV19 and TRBJ1-1; a possible D gene is TRBD1 (5 bases). Trimming took off 9 bases at V and 6 bases at J, with 8 bases between the two ends. The CDR3 totals 10 residues. Looked up from germline, CDR1 is LNHDA and CDR2 is SQIVND (reference sequence). The CDR3 loop reads CASRGSEAFF. CDR3 DNA sequence: TGTGCCAGCCGGGGGTCTGAAGCTTTCTTT.

This clone was detected a few times. The rearrangement uses TRBV29-1 and TRBJ2-1; D is unclear. This CDR3 has 14 residues. V lost 2 bases, J lost 10 bases, and 18 bases lay in between. The germline V gene encodes CDR1 SQVTM and CDR2 ANQGSEA. The chain's CDR3 is CSVEMGGRPNEQFF. The CDR3 nucleotides read TGCAGCGTTGAAATGGGCGGAAGACCTAACGAGCAGTTCTTC.

The V call is TRBV9, the J call TRBJ2-3; D not resolved. The germline V gene encodes CDR1 SGDLS and CDR2 YYNGEE. Trimming shortened V by 0 bases and J by 3 bases, and 5 bases separated the two germline ends. The CDR3 totals 13 residues. The CDR3 region has the DNA TGTGCCAGCAGCGTAGGTAGTACAGATACGCAGTATTTT. It encodes CASSVGSTDTQYF.